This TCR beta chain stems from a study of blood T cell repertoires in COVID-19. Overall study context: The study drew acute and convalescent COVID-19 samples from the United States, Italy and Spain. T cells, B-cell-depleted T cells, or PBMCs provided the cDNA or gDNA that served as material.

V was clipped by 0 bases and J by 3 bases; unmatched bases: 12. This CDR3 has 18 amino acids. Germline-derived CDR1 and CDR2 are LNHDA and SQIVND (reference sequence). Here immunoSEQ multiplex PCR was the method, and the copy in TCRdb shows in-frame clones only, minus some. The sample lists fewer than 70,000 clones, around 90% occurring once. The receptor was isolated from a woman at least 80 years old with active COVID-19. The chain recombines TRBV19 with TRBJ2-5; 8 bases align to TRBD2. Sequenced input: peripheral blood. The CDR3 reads CASSIDGRRGGPKETQYF. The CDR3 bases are TGTGCCAGTAGTATAGATGGGAGACGGGGGGGCCCGAAAGAGACCCAGTACTTC.